The clone carrying this T cell receptor beta chain appeared a few times. The entry originates in a study of T-cell memory formation after mild COVID-19. Each CDR3 protein gets one entry after TCRdb re-called the 5' RACE reads with MiXCR. The sample comprises approximately 190,000 distinct CDR3 sequences, around 18% of which are singletons, and roughly 2.3% rests with the top ten. The CDR3 spans 15 residues. Germline CDR1 SGHRS, CDR2 YFSETQ. Trimming removed 4 bases from V and 3 bases from J; junction bases left unmatched: 6. The rearrangement links TRBV5-1 to TRBJ2-2, with 7 bases lining up with TRBD1. The sample taken for sequencing was PBMCs or a T cell subset sorted from them (not recorded which). The clonotype comes from an adult woman who had mild COVID-19 (a few samples of this study predate the infection). Cell type and time point are not known. The CDR3 DNA sequence: TGCGCCAGCAGCACAGGGGTTCGGGACACCGGGGAGCTGTTTTTT. Its translation: CASSTGVRDTGELFF.